This T cell receptor beta chain derives from a study of T cells after yellow fever vaccination. Looking at the study overall: Each low-cell-number fraction was prepared by means of SMART-Seq v4 Ultra Low Input.

TCRdb processed the 5' RACE reads anew with MiXCR; each CDR3 protein has one entry. The sample records around 100,000 distinct CDR3 sequences, under 9% being singletons. To note about this clonotype: The antigen remains undetermined.

The germline gives CDR1 SQVTM, CDR2 ANQGSEA. Trimming stripped 7 bases from V and 2 bases from J, with 12 bases between. This CDR3 has 12 residues. Findings and limits, study-wide: Among all clonotypes, a small share was observed in both CD4 and CD8 compartments. Primary-vaccination clones mostly resurfaced post-booster (about 96% CD4, roughly 87% CD8).

The origin of this receptor is a young man who received the YFV17D yellow fever vaccine. This specimen was CD8+ T cells sorted from PBMCs, taken 45 days after the yellow fever booster vaccination. The chain combines TRBV29-1 with TRBJ2-7; maybe TRBD2 (6 bases). In nucleotides, the CDR3 is TGCAGCGGGGGAGGAGGCCCCTACGAGCAGTACTTC. Translation gives CSGGGGPYEQYF.